This T cell receptor beta chain derives from a study of T cell responses to AZD1222 COVID-19 vaccine. To note about this clone: What it binds is not known.

Germline V CDR1 and CDR2: SGDLS, YYNGEE. V was clipped by 3 bases and J by 3 bases, with 9 bases between them. The CDR3 extends over 13 amino acids. Profiling relied on immunoSEQ multiplex PCR, and the TCRdb table lists in-frame clones only, not all of them. Among some 120,000 clones listed, 80% to 90% were seen once. Overall study findings and caveats: Donors in the cohort were predominantly white British and more often female, and clonal diversity was possibly underestimated. Nearly half of spike-specific TCRs reportedly target variant regions that are unmutated in the B.1.351 and B.1.1.7 variants. Spike-specific TCR breadth and depth went up after people got two AZD1222 doses. The span of vaccine-associated CD4 TCRs extended across spike, with dominance at 160-218 and 743-854.

The chain links TRBV9 to TRBJ1-1; TRBD1 might be the D (5 bases). The source of this sequence is an adult in good health. This specimen consisted of peripheral blood, obtained on day 0 of AZD1222 vaccination. The CDR3, as DNA: TGTGCCAGCAGCGGGGACGGGTACACTGAAGCTTTCTTT. Protein sequence: CASSGDGYTEAFF.